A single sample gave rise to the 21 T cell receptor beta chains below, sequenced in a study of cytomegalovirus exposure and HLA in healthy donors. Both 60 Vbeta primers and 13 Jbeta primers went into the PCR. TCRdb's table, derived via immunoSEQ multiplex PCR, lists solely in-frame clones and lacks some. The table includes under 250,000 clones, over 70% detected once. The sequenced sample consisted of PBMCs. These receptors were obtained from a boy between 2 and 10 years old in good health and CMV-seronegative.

CDR3 in DNA: TGTGCCAGCAGCCCGCGACTAGCGGGAGGGATGACCGGGGAGCTGTTTTTT. Protein sequence: CASSPRLAGGMTGELFF. The chain has TRBV9 and TRBJ2-2, with TRBD2 matching over 14 bases. There are 17 residues in the CDR3. Trimming at V came to 4 bases and at J to 5 bases, leaving 7 bases not matched to a gene. Germline V gene data show CDR1 as SGDLS and CDR2 as YYNGEE.

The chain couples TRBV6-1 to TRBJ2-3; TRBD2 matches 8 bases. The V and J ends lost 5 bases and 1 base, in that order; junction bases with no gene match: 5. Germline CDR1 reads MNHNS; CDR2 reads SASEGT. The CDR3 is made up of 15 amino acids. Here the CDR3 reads CASSPSGGGTDTQYF. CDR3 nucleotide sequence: TGTGCCAGCAGTCCATCCGGGGGGGGCACAGATACGCAGTATTTT.

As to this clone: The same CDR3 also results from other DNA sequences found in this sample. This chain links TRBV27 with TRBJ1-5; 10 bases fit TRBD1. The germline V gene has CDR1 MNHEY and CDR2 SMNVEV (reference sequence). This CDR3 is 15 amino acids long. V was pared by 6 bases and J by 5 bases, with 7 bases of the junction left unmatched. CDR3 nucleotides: TGTGCCAGCAGAACAGGACAGGGGGGTCATCAGCCCCAGCATTTT. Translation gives CASRTGQGGHQPQHF.

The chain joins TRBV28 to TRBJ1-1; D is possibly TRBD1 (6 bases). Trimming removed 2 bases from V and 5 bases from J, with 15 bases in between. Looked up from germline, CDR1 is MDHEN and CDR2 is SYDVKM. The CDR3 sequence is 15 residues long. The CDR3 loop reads CASSLGGLEVTEAFF. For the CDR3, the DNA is TGTGCCAGCAGTTTAGGGGGCTTGGAAGTGACTGAAGCTTTCTTT.

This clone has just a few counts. The chain's CDR3 is CASSVSTPLSRTDTQYF. The CDR3 nucleotides are TGTGCCAGCAGTGTAAGCACCCCTTTATCTCGCACAGATACGCAGTATTTT. The chain combines TRBV6-1 with TRBJ2-3; D is ambiguous. The CDR3 has 17 amino acids. Germline-derived CDR1 and CDR2 are MNHNS and SASEGT. V shed 4 bases and J shed 1 base, with 18 bases lying between them.

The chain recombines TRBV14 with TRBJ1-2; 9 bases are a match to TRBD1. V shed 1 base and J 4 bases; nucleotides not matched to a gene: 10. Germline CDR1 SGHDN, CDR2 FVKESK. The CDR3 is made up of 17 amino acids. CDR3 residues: CASSQVSGDRALYGYTF. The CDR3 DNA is TGTGCCAGCAGCCAAGTTAGTGGGGACAGGGCTCTCTATGGCTACACCTTC.

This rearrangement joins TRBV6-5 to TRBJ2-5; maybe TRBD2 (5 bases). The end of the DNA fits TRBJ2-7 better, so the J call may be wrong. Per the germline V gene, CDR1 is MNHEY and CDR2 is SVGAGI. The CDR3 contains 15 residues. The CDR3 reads CASGGGFSGSNEQYF. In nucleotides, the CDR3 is TGTGCCAGCGGCGGCGGCTTTTCGGGGAGTAACGAGCAGTACTTC.

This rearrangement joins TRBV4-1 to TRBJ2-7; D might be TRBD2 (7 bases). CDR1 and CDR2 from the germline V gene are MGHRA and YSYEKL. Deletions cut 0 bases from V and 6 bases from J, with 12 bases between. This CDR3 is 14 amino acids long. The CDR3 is CASSQEWRGREQYF. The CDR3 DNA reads TGCGCCAGCAGCCAAGAGTGGCGGGGGCGCGAGCAGTACTTC.

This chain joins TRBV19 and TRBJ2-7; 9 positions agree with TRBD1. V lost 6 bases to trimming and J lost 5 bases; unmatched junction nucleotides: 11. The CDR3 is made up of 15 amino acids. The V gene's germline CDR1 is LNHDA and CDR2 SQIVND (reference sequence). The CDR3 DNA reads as TGTGCCAGTAGCCTCACCGGGACAGGGAGCCACGAGCAGTACTTC. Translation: CASSLTGTGSHEQYF.

CDR3 protein: CASSLQGPNYGYTF. CDR3 in DNA: TGTGCCAGCAGCTTGCAGGGGCCTAACTATGGCTACACCTTC. The chain combines TRBV5-6 with TRBJ1-2; D may be TRBD1 (6 bases). V lost 1 base, J lost 0 bases, and 7 bases lay in between. This CDR3 spans 14 amino acids. Germline lookup yields CDR1 SGHDT and CDR2 YYEEEE.

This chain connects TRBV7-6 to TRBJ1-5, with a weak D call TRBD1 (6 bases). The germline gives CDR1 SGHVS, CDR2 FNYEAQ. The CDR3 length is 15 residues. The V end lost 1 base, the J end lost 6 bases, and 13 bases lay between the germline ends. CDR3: CASSLGSGGGQPQHF. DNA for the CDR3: TGTGCCAGCAGCTTAGGGTCGGGGGGCGGTCAGCCCCAGCATTTT.

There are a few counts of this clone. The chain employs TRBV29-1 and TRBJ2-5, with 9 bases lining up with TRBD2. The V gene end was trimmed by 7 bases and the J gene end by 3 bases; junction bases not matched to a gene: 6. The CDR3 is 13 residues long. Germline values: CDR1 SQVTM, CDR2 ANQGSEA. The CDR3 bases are TGCAGCGCCGAGACTAGCGGCGAAGAGACCCAGTACTTC. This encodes CSAETSGEETQYF.

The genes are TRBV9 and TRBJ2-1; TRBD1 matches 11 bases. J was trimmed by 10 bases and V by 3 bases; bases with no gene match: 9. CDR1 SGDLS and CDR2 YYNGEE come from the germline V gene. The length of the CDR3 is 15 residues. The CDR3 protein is CASSGWTGGVKEQFF. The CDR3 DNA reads TGTGCCAGCAGCGGATGGACAGGGGGCGTTAAGGAGCAGTTCTTC.

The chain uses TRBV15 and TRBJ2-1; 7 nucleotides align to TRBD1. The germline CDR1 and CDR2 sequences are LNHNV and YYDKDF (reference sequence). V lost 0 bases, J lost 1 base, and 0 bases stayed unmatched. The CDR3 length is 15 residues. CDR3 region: CATSRDRGSYNEQFF. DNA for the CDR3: TGTGCCACCAGCAGAGACAGGGGGTCCTACAATGAGCAGTTCTTC.

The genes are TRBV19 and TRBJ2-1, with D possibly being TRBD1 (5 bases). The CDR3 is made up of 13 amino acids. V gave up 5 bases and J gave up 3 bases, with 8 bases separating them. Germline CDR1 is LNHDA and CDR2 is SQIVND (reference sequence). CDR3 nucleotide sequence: TGTGCCAGTAGTGGAGACAGCTACAATGAGCAGTTCTTC. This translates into CASSGDSYNEQFF. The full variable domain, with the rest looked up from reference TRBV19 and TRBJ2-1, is DGGITQSPKYLFRKEGQNVTLSCEQNLNHDAMYWYRQDPGQGLRLIYYSQIVNDFQKGDIAEGYSVSREKKESFPLTVTSAQKNPTAFYLCASSGDSYNEQFFGPGTRLTVL.

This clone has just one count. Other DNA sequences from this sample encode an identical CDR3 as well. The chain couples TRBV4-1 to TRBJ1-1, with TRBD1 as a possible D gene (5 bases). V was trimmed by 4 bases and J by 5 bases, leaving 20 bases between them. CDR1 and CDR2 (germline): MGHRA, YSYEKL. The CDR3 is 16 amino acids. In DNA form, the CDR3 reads TGCGCCAGCAGCCTCTACAGCGCGGGGAGGGGAACTGAAGCTTTCTTT. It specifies CASSLYSAGRGTEAFF.

The CDR3 nucleotides read TGTGCCAGCAGTAGGACAGGGGGCGACGAAAAACTGTTTTTT. This encodes CASSRTGGDEKLFF. The V gene is TRBV6-5, the J gene TRBJ1-4; 11 bases are shared with TRBD1. The V gene's germline CDR1 is MNHEY and CDR2 SVGAGI. The J segment lost 8 bases and the V segment lost 5 bases, leaving 4 bases of the junction unmatched. This CDR3 comprises 14 residues.

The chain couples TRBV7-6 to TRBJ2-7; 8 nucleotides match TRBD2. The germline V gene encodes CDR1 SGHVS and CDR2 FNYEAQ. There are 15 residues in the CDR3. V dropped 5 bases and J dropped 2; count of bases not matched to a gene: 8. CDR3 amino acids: CASSPIAGSPYEQYF. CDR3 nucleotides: TGTGCCAGCAGCCCAATAGCGGGATCTCCCTACGAGCAGTACTTC. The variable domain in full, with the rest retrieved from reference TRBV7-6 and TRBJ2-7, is GAGVSQSPRYKVTKRGQDVALRCDPISGHVSLYWYRQALGQGPEFLTYFNYEAQQDKSGLPNDRFSAERPEGSISTLTIQRTEQRDSAMYRCASSPIAGSPYEQYFGPGTRLTVT.

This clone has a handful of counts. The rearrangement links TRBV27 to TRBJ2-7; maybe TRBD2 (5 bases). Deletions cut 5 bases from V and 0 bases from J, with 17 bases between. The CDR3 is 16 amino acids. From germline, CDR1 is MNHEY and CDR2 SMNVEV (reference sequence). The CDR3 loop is CASSPLGSESSYEQYF. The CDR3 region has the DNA TGTGCCAGCAGTCCACTGGGGAGCGAGAGCTCCTACGAGCAGTACTTC.

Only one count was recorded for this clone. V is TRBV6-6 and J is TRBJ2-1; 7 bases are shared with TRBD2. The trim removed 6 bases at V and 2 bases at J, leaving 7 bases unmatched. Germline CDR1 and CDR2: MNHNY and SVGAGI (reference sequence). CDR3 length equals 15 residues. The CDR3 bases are TGTGCCAGCAGACCTAGCGGTACGCCCTACAATGAGCAGTTCTTC. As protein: CASRPSGTPYNEQFF.

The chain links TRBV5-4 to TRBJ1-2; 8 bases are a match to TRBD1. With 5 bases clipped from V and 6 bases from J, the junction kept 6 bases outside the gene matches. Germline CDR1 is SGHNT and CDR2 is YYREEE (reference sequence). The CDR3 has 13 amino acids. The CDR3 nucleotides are TGTGCCAGCAGTTACGACAGGGGCGATGGCTACACCTTC. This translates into CASSYDRGDGYTF.